The 20 T cell receptor beta chains presented below share a single source sample, sequenced in a study of identifying expanded T cells in peripheral blood. Generated by immunoSEQ multiplex PCR, the TCRdb table keeps only in-frame clones and is missing some. The sample records about 52,000 clones, 82% being singletons. The sequenced sample was blood. These receptors all come from a person aged 18 to 70 in good health.

The chain is built from TRBV4-1 and TRBJ1-5; D might be TRBD1 (5 bases). The germline gives CDR1 MGHRA, CDR2 YSYEKL. This CDR3 is built from 15 residues. The V gene lost 0 bases and the J gene lost 2 bases, with 8 bases spanning the gap. Here the CDR3 DNA reads TGCGCCAGCAGCCAAGATGCAGGGCGCAATCAGCCCCAGCATTTT. This translates into CASSQDAGRNQPQHF.

This clone was detected once. The chain is built from TRBV4-1 and TRBJ1-2; D gene ambiguous. The CDR3 length is 13 residues. Trimming removed 1 base at V and 8 bases at J, with 11 bases between. From germline, CDR1 is MGHRA and CDR2 YSYEKL. The CDR3 DNA reads as TGCGCCAGCAGCCAAGTCTCACGAGAGGGCTACACCTTC. Protein: CASSQVSREGYTF.

V usage is TRBV6-5 and J usage is TRBJ1-2; D is uncertain. Trimming removed 2 bases at V and 2 bases at J, with 6 bases between. The CDR3 is 13 residues long. CDR1 is MNHEY and CDR2 is SVGAGI in the germline V gene. The CDR3 protein is CASSYNRNYGYTF. In DNA form, the CDR3 reads TGTGCCAGCAGTTACAACAGAAACTATGGCTACACCTTC.

The V and J genes are TRBV6-4 and TRBJ2-3; D remains ambiguous. The CDR3 extends over 14 amino acids. Germline values: CDR1 MRHNA, CDR2 SNTAGT. Trimming stripped 2 bases from V and 1 base from J, with 7 bases between. The CDR3 is CASSDNGGTDTQYF. The CDR3 bases are TGTGCCAGCAGTGACAATGGTGGCACAGATACGCAGTATTTT.

This clone appeared a single time. The chain combines TRBV30 with TRBJ1-5; no reliable D call. Trimming pared 5 bases from V and 1 base from J, leaving 9 bases between. The CDR3 extends over 13 amino acids. CDR1 and CDR2 (germline): GTSNPN, SVGIG (reference sequence). The CDR3 nucleotides read TGTGCCTGGGGGGTGAGCAGCAATCAGCCCCAGCATTTT. Translating gives CAWGVSSNQPQHF.

This chain links TRBV2 with TRBJ1-1; unclear D gene. V shed 2 bases and J shed 1 base, with 11 bases lying between them. There are 15 residues in the CDR3. Germline values: CDR1 SNHLY, CDR2 FYNNEI. CDR3 in amino acids: CASSERETPNTEAFF. CDR3 DNA: TGTGCCAGCAGTGAAAGGGAAACCCCGAACACTGAAGCTTTCTTT.

This clone was found a few times. This chain joins TRBV29-1 and TRBJ1-6; TRBD1 matches 10 bases. The CDR3 sequence is 13 residues long. The V and J ends lost 6 bases and 10 bases, in that order; junction bases with no gene match: 6. Germline V lookup: CDR1 SQVTM, CDR2 ANQGSEA. CDR3 bases: TGCAGCGTCCAGACAGGGGGCGACTCACCCCTCCACTTT. It yields the protein CSVQTGGDSPLHF.

The CDR3 loop reads CASSSGLAGFDTQYF. Here the CDR3 DNA reads TGTGCCAGCTCCTCTGGGCTAGCGGGCTTTGATACGCAGTATTTT. The gene calls are TRBV6-5 and TRBJ2-3; 8 nucleotides agree with TRBD2. V shed 8 bases, J shed 6 bases, and the junction held 13 bases outside the gene matches. The CDR3 is 15 amino acids. Germline V gives CDR1 MNHEY, CDR2 SVGAGI.

V gene TRBV29-1 combines with J gene TRBJ2-5; 7 bases agree with TRBD1. The germline V gene has CDR1 SQVTM and CDR2 ANQGSEA. This CDR3 spans 13 amino acids. Trimming removed 5 bases from V and 5 bases from J; junction bases left unmatched: 8. In DNA, the CDR3 is TGCAGCGTTAACCCTACAGGGGCGGAGACCCAGTACTTC. Translation gives CSVNPTGAETQYF.

The chain carries TRBV11-2 and TRBJ2-3; unclear D gene. The V gene's germline CDR1 is SGHAT and CDR2 FQNNGV. The germline V and J ends were trimmed by 5 bases and 0 bases, with 12 bases remaining between them. CDR3 length: 15 residues. CDR3 protein: CASSPEILSTDTQYF. DNA for the CDR3: TGTGCCAGCAGCCCAGAAATCCTTAGCACAGATACGCAGTATTTT.

V usage is TRBV7-8 and J usage is TRBJ2-3; 7 bases fit TRBD2. This CDR3 region has 15 residues. Germline values: CDR1 SGHVS, CDR2 FQNEAQ. V gave up 3 bases and J gave up 0 bases; unmatched junction bases: 3. DNA for the CDR3: TGTGCCAGCAGCTTTGGGGGGGGGAGCACAGATACGCAGTATTTT. It encodes CASSFGGGSTDTQYF.

This sequence joins TRBV28 and TRBJ2-5; D gene ambiguous. V lost 1 base to trimming and J lost 2 bases, with 11 bases between them. CDR1 and CDR2 from the germline V gene are MDHEN and SYDVKM. CDR3 size: 15 residues. The CDR3 here is CASSLSATLQETQYF. The CDR3 nucleotides are TGTGCCAGCAGTTTATCGGCTACCCTTCAAGAGACCCAGTACTTC.

The J gene is TRBJ1-5, the V gene TRBV6-1; D is perhaps TRBD1 (5 bases). CDR1 and CDR2 (germline): MNHNS, SASEGT. The CDR3 totals 15 residues. Trimming cost V 2 bases and J 2 bases, with 10 bases left between them. This CDR3 is CASSERGVGNQPQHF. Here the CDR3 DNA reads TGTGCCAGCAGTGAAAGGGGAGTGGGCAATCAGCCCCAGCATTTT.

The chain recombines TRBV27 with TRBJ1-1; a possible D gene is TRBD1 (5 bases). This CDR3 spans 13 amino acids. V lost 6 bases to trimming and J lost 3 bases, with 11 bases between them. Germline-derived CDR1 and CDR2 are MNHEY and SMNVEV (reference sequence). The CDR3 region is CASSRTGDTEAFF. For the CDR3, the DNA is TGTGCCAGCAGCCGTACGGGGGACACTGAAGCTTTCTTT.

This sequence joins TRBV6-1 and TRBJ1-5; D is possibly TRBD1 (5 bases). The germline CDR1 and CDR2 sequences are MNHNS and SASEGT. This CDR3 comprises 13 residues. Trimming removed 1 base from V and 4 bases from J, with 5 bases in between. Written as DNA, the CDR3 is TGTGCCAGCAGTGAAGGGGGGAATCAGCCCCAGCATTTT. Protein: CASSEGGNQPQHF.

CDR3 DNA: TGTGCCAGCAGTGTTTACAGGGGCAACCACTACGAGCAGTACTTC. As protein: CASSVYRGNHYEQYF. V is TRBV27 and J is TRBJ2-7; TRBD1 agrees at 7 bases. CDR3 length: 15 amino acids. The germline V gene encodes CDR1 MNHEY and CDR2 SMNVEV (reference sequence). V shed 5 bases, J shed 3 bases, and the junction held 10 bases outside the gene matches.

This clone is categorized as medium-sized. This CDR3 reads CASSPIRLAGEPGANVLTF. Written as DNA, the CDR3 is TGTGCCAGCAGCCCAATCCGACTAGCGGGAGAGCCTGGGGCCAACGTCCTGACTTTC. This chain uses TRBV7-9 with TRBJ2-6; 12 positions match TRBD2. The junction had 10 bases not matched to a gene; V was cut back by 5 bases and J by 2 bases. Germline lookup yields CDR1 SEHNR and CDR2 FQNEAQ (reference sequence). The CDR3 is 19 residues long.

The chain is built from TRBV11-2 and TRBJ2-3; a weak D match, TRBD2 (5 bases). The CDR3 is made up of 16 amino acids. The V end was cut by 3 bases, the J end by 8 bases, with 21 bases between. From germline, CDR1 is SGHAT and CDR2 FQNNGV. The CDR3 sequence is CASSFGGFGRSGTQYF. The DNA for the CDR3 is TGTGCCAGCAGCTTCGGCGGGTTTGGGCGATCAGGTACGCAGTATTTT.

The chain joins TRBV6-6 to TRBJ1-1; TRBD1 matches 7 bases. The length of the CDR3 is 15 residues. The J segment lost 3 bases and the V segment lost 2 bases, leaving 6 bases of the junction unmatched. CDR1 and CDR2 (germline): MNHNY, SVGAGI (reference sequence). CDR3 amino acids: CASSYPQGVDTEAFF. For the CDR3, the DNA is TGTGCCAGCAGTTACCCGCAGGGGGTGGACACTGAAGCTTTCTTT.

The gene calls are TRBV10-3 and TRBJ1-5; TRBD1 matches at 9 bases. The CDR3 is made up of 15 amino acids. CDR1 and CDR2 (germline): ENHRY, SYGVKD. Trimming took 5 bases from V and 2 from J; bases not matched to a gene: 4. CDR3 loop: CAISTDRGGNQPQHF. The CDR3 nucleotides read TGTGCCATCAGTACGGACAGGGGTGGCAATCAGCCCCAGCATTTT.